These 20 T cell receptor beta chains were all obtained from the same sample, sequenced in a study of response to subunit inactivated influenza vaccine. TCRdb fed the RT-PCR reads into MiXCR, producing one record per CDR3 protein. There are more than 550,000 distinct CDR3 sequences in the sample; approximately 10% occur only once, and approximately 10% lies in the top ten. The same data also went into a second study, on T cells expressing NK-cell markers. According to that study: The cDNA for TCR beta came from 5'RACE template switching with UMIs.

Source: PBMCs from blood, taken on the day of vaccination. The receptors were gathered from a man in his forties or fifties who received an inactivated influenza vaccine.

The V gene is TRBV10-3, the J gene TRBJ1-5; no reliable D call. In germline, CDR1 is ENHRY, CDR2 SYGVKD. CDR3 length equals 13 residues. Trimming left V 3 bases short and J 11 bases short, with 14 bases between. CDR3 loop: CAISDGLKGAQHF. CDR3 coding DNA: TGTGCCATCAGTGATGGACTTAAAGGTGCCCAGCATTTT.

The V call is TRBV5-1, the J call TRBJ2-3, with 9 bases identical to TRBD1. The J segment lost 6 bases and the V segment lost 3 bases, leaving 8 bases of the junction unmatched. CDR1 and CDR2 from the germline V gene are SGHRS and YFSETQ. This CDR3 has 15 residues. The CDR3 DNA reads as TGCGCCAGCAGCTCCGACAGGGGGGGAAAGGATACGCAGTATTTT. It translates to CASSSDRGGKDTQYF.

In DNA form, the CDR3 reads TGTGCCAGCAAACTAATCACAGATACGCAGTATTTT. This encodes CASKLITDTQYF. V gene TRBV2 combines with J gene TRBJ2-3; D is ambiguous. Germline lookup yields CDR1 SNHLY and CDR2 FYNNEI. The CDR3 has 12 residues. The V end lost 7 bases, the J end lost 2 bases, and 7 bases lay between the germline ends.

This clonotype was observed many times. The V and J genes are TRBV18 and TRBJ2-1, with D unclear. This CDR3 is built from 13 residues. Germline V gene sequence: CDR1 KGHSH, CDR2 LQKENI. The germline V and J ends were trimmed by 3 bases and 0 bases, with 3 bases remaining between them. CDR3 nucleotides: TGTGCCAGCTCACCGCCCTCCTACAATGAGCAGTTCTTC. Its protein is CASSPPSYNEQFF.

This clonotype was found a few times. J is TRBJ2-3 and V is TRBV7-8; 11 bases map to TRBD2. This CDR3 spans 16 amino acids. V lost 5 bases to trimming and J lost 3 bases; unmatched junction nucleotides: 7. Germline V gene data show CDR1 as SGHVS and CDR2 as FQNEAQ. The CDR3 loop is CASSQPTSGGTDTQYF. As DNA, the CDR3 is TGTGCCAGCAGCCAGCCCACTAGCGGGGGAACAGATACGCAGTATTTT.

As regards this clonotype: This may stem from a read error, because a much larger clone lies one nucleotide away. V is TRBV29-1 and J is TRBJ2-7; TRBD2 agrees at 7 bases. The CDR3 sequence is 16 residues long. The germline CDR1 and CDR2 sequences are SQVTM and ANQGSEA. The CDR3 spells CGVEGGQGGLSYEQYF. The CDR3 DNA sequence: TGCGGCGTTGAAGGTGGGCAGGGAGGGTTGTCCTACGAGCAGTACTTC.

The chain links TRBV20-1 to TRBJ2-3, with 12 bases identical to TRBD2. V lost 7 bases to trimming and J lost 3 bases; unmatched junction nucleotides: 11. Per germline, CDR1 DFQATT and CDR2 SNEGSKA (reference sequence). CDR3 length: 16 amino acids. The CDR3 loop is CSVTTQLAGGTDTQYF. CDR3 nucleotides: TGCAGTGTTACGACCCAACTAGCGGGGGGTACAGATACGCAGTATTTT.

V gene TRBV12-3 or TRBV12-4 combines with J gene TRBJ2-2; D might be TRBD2 (6 bases). The V end lost 4 bases, the J end lost 5 bases, and 11 bases lay between the germline ends. The CDR3 runs to 14 residues. The CDR3 reads CASSSRLVTGELFF. The CDR3 DNA follows: TGTGCCAGCAGTTCAAGACTAGTAACCGGGGAGCTGTTTTTT.

This clonotype was observed a few times. This chain uses TRBV2 with TRBJ1-6; D is perhaps TRBD1 (5 bases). Germline CDR1 reads SNHLY; CDR2 reads FYNNEI. Trimming stripped 6 bases from V and 11 bases from J, with 17 bases between. This CDR3 has 14 residues. Written as DNA, the CDR3 is TGTGCCAGCAGCAGGGAGGGACTGACAACACCCCTCCACTTT. It is translated as CASSREGLTTPLHF.

The genes are TRBV13 and TRBJ2-5; 12 positions agree with TRBD2. The CDR3 has 16 amino acids. Germline assignment: CDR1 PRHDT and CDR2 FYEKMQ (reference sequence). The V gene end was trimmed by 3 bases and the J gene end by 5 bases; junction bases not matched to a gene: 7. In DNA, the CDR3 is TGTGCCAGCAGCTTGTTGGCTAGCGGGGGGGCGGAGACCCAGTACTTC. Protein sequence: CASSLLASGGAETQYF. Full variable domain (rest looked up from reference TRBV13 and TRBJ2-5): AAGVIQSPRHLIKEKRETATLKCYPIPRHDTVYWYQQGPGQDPQFLISFYEKMQSDKGSIPDRFSAQQFSDYHSELNMSSLELGDSALYFCASSLLASGGAETQYFGPGTRLLVL.

In its sample, this clonotype was seen many times. J is TRBJ2-6 and V is TRBV20-1; D remains unclear. Germline V lookup: CDR1 DFQATT, CDR2 SNEGSKA (reference sequence). The CDR3 sequence is 14 residues long. With 3 bases removed from V and 0 bases from J, the gap between germline ends came to 6 bases. DNA of the CDR3: TGCAGTGCTAGTCCCACCTCTGGGGCCAACGTCCTGACTTTC. Encoded protein: CSASPTSGANVLTF.

V is TRBV6-6 and J is TRBJ2-1, with a tentative D call TRBD2 (5 bases). Germline CDR1 reads MNHNY; CDR2 reads SVGAGI (reference sequence). V was clipped by 7 bases and J by 7 bases, with 11 bases between them. The length of the CDR3 is 12 residues. The CDR3, as DNA: TGTGCCAGCAAAGTTTCGGGGAATGAGCAGTTCTTC. Amino acids: CASKVSGNEQFF.

This clonotype has more than one count but fewer than ten. The chain employs TRBV7-9 and TRBJ2-2; possible D gene TRBD1, 5 bases. The V end was cut by 7 bases, the J end by 8 bases, with 11 bases between. CDR3 length equals 12 residues. Germline V CDR1 and CDR2: SEHNR, FQNEAQ (reference sequence). The CDR3: CASIWGLGELFF. DNA for the CDR3: TGTGCCAGCATCTGGGGCCTGGGGGAGCTGTTTTTT. Full variable domain (outside the CDR3, taken from reference TRBV7-9 and TRBJ2-2): DTGVSQNPRHKITKRGQNVTFRCDPISEHNRLYWYRQTLGQGPEFLTYFQNEAQLEKSRLLSDRFSAERPKGSFSTLEIQRTEQGDSAMYLCASIWGLGELFFGEGSRLTVL.

This chain uses TRBV29-1 with TRBJ2-7; TRBD2 aligns across 10 bases. The CDR3 consists of 14 residues. The V gene's germline CDR1 is SQVTM and CDR2 ANQGSEA. Germline trimming cut 4 bases from V and 6 bases from J; bases unmatched to any gene: 9. The CDR3 DNA reads as TGCAGCGTTGGCAGCGGGGGGGGGTATGGCGAGCAGTACTTC. This gives the protein CSVGSGGGYGEQYF.

In this sample, this clonotype turned up many times. This chain connects TRBV10-3 to TRBJ2-2, with D tentatively TRBD1 or TRBD2 (5 bases each). Trimming cost V 7 bases and J 4 bases, with 13 bases left between them. Germline V gene lookup returns CDR1 ENHRY and CDR2 SYGVKD. CDR3 size: 14 residues. DNA for the CDR3: TGTGCCATCAAACAACAGAGGGGCACCGGGGAGCTGTTTTTT. This gives the protein CAIKQQRGTGELFF.

A few counts support this clonotype. V and J are TRBV7-9 and TRBJ1-2; TRBD1 matches 9 bases. The CDR3 extends over 12 amino acids. Trimming removed 2 bases from V and 14 bases from J; junction bases left unmatched: 6. Germline V gene lookup returns CDR1 SEHNR and CDR2 FQNEAQ (reference sequence). The CDR3 DNA reads TGTGCCAGCAGCTTACCCCGGACAGGGGCGACCTTC. The encoded protein is CASSLPRTGATF.

This clonotype occurred a few times. This chain uses TRBV18 with TRBJ2-5, with 12 bases identical to TRBD1. Germline values: CDR1 KGHSH, CDR2 LQKENI. The CDR3 length is 18 residues. V trimming: 0 bases; J trimming: 2 bases; junction bases outside the gene matches: 7. The CDR3 sequence: CASSPPLRGQGAQETQYF. The CDR3 DNA follows: TGTGCCAGCTCACCACCGTTGAGGGGACAGGGGGCACAAGAGACCCAGTACTTC.

The V gene is TRBV5-1, the J gene TRBJ2-5; D may be TRBD2 (6 bases). The length of the CDR3 is 14 residues. V shed 1 base and J shed 3 bases, with 10 bases lying between them. Germline V CDR1 and CDR2: SGHRS, YFSETQ. CDR3 protein: CASSLFSGEETQYF. CDR3 coding DNA: TGCGCCAGCAGCTTGTTTTCGGGGGAAGAGACCCAGTACTTC.

The chain carries TRBV5-1 and TRBJ2-2; D may match TRBD1 or TRBD2 (5 bases each). Trimming shortened V by 0 bases and J by 4 bases, and 10 bases separated the two germline ends. Germline V gene sequence: CDR1 SGHRS, CDR2 YFSETQ. This CDR3 spans 15 amino acids. CDR3 loop: CASSLGDGPTGELFF. CDR3 in DNA: TGCGCCAGCAGCTTGGGGGACGGCCCCACCGGGGAGCTGTTTTTT.

The rearrangement joins TRBV12-3 or TRBV12-4 to TRBJ2-5; D is perhaps TRBD2 (7 bases). Trimming shortened V by 8 bases and J by 5 bases, and 21 bases separated the two germline ends. CDR3 length: 15 amino acids. Here the CDR3 DNA reads TGTGCCAGCGCTCCTGTGAAGGGGGGGCAGGAGACCCAGTACTTC. As protein: CASAPVKGGQETQYF.